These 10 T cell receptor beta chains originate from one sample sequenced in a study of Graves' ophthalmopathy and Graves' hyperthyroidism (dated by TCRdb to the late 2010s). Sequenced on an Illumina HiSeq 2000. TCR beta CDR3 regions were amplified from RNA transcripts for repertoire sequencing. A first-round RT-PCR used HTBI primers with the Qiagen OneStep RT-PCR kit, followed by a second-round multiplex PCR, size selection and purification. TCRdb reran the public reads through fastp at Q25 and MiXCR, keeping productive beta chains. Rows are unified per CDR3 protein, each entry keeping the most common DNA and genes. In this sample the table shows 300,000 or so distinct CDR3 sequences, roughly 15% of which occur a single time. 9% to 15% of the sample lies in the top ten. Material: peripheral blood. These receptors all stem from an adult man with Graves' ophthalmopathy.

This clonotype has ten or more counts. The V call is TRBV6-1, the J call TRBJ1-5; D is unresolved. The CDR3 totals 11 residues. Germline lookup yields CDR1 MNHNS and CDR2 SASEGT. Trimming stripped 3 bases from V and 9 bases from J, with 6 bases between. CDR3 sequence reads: CASSERGPQHF. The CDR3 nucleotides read TGTGCCAGCAGTGAGCGGGGGCCCCAGCATTTT.

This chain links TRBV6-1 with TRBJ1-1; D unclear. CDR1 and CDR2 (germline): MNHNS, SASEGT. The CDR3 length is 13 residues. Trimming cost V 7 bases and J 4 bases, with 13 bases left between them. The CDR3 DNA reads TGTGCCAGCACCCAGGCCGCGATCACTGAAGCTTTCTTT. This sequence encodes CASTQAAITEAFF.

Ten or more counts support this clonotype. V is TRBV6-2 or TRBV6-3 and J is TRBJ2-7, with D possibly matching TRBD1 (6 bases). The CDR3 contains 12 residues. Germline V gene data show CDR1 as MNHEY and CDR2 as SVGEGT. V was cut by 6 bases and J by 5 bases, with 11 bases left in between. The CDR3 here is CASSYRVHEQYF. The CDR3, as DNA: TGTGCCAGCAGCTACAGGGTCCACGAGCAGTACTTC.

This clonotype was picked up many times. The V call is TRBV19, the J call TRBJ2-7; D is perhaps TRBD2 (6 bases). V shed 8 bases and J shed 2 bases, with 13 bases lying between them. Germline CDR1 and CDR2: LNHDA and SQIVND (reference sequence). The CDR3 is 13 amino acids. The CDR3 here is CASGRDWTYEQYF. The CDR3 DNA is TGTGCCAGTGGCCGGGACTGGACCTACGAGCAGTACTTC. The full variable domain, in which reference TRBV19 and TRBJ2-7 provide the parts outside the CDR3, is DGGITQSPKYLFRKEGQNVTLSCEQNLNHDAMYWYRQDPGQGLRLIYYSQIVNDFQKGDIAEGYSVSREKKESFPLTVTSAQKNPTAFYLCASGRDWTYEQYFGPGTRLTVT.

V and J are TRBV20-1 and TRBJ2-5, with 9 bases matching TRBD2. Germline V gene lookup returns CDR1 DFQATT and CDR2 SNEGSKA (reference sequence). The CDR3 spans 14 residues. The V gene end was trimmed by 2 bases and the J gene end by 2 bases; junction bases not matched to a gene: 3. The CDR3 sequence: CSARLAGTQETQYF. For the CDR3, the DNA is TGCAGTGCTAGACTAGCGGGGACACAAGAGACCCAGTACTTC.

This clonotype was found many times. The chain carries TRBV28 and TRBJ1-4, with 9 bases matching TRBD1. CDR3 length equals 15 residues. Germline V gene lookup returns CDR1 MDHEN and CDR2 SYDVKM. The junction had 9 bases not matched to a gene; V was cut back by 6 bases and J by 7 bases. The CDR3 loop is CASRLQGAGGEKLFF. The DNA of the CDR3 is TGTGCCAGCAGACTACAGGGGGCGGGAGGTGAAAAACTGTTTTTT.

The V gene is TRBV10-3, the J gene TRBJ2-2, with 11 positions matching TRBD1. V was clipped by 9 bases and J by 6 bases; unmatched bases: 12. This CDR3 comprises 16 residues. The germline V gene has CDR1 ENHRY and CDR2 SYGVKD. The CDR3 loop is CAILGQGAGFAGELFF. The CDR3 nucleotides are TGTGCCATACTCGGACAGGGGGCCGGCTTCGCCGGGGAGCTGTTTTTT.

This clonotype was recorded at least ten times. CDR3 sequence (DNA): TGTGCCACACAACCATATGGTTCTGAAGCTTTCTTT. Its protein is CATQPYGSEAFF. The V and J genes are TRBV11-2 and TRBJ1-1; the D is unclear. Deletions cut 10 bases from V and 6 bases from J, with 15 bases between. The CDR3 runs 12 residues. CDR1 and CDR2 (germline): SGHAT, FQNNGV.

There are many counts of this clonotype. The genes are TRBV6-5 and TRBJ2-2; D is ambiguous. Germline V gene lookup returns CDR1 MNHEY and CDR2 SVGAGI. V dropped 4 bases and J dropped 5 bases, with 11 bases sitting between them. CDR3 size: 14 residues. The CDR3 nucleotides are TGTGCCAGCAGTTGGGTCAGTGGAACCGGGGAGCTGTTTTTT. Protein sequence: CASSWVSGTGELFF.

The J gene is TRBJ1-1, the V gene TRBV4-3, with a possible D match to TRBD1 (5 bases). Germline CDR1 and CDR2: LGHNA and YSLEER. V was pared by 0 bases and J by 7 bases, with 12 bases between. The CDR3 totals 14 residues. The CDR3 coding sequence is TGCGCCAGCAGCCAAGAGGGGGGGAGTGGTGAAGCTTTCTTT. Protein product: CASSQEGGSGEAFF.